The 10 T cell receptor beta chains given below trace back to one sample, sequenced in a study of cytomegalovirus exposure and HLA in healthy donors. Vbeta (60) and Jbeta (13) primers were used in the PCR. Profiling relied on immunoSEQ multiplex PCR, and the TCRdb table lists in-frame clones only, not all of them. The table shows 150,000 to 200,000 clones, with 80% to 90% occurring only once. Sequenced: PBMCs. The origin of the receptors is a young woman in good health and CMV-seropositive.

The chain recombines TRBV15 with TRBJ1-1; D remains unclear. V gave up 0 bases and J gave up 7 bases, with 15 bases separating them. The germline gives CDR1 LNHNV, CDR2 YYDKDF (reference sequence). The length of the CDR3 is 15 residues. The CDR3 coding sequence is TGTGCCACCAGCAGAGATCGGGGTATTTTGGTTGAAGCTTTCTTT. This translates into CATSRDRGILVEAFF.

V gene TRBV7-2 combines with J gene TRBJ2-5; 10 positions agree with TRBD2. The CDR3 runs 16 residues. Germline CDR1 is SGHTA and CDR2 is FQGNSA. V was pared by 2 bases and J by 5 bases, with 8 bases of the junction left unmatched. The DNA of the CDR3 is TGTGCCAGCAGCTTATATGGGACTAGCGAGGGGGAGACCCAGTACTTC. Its protein is CASSLYGTSEGETQYF.

The chain is built from TRBV14 and TRBJ2-3, with a weak D call TRBD1 (5 bases). There are 17 residues in the CDR3. V was cut by 4 bases and J by 7 bases, with 24 bases left in between. The germline CDR1 and CDR2 sequences are SGHDN and FVKESK. The CDR3 region is CASSRIQGIRVPYTQYF. CDR3 in DNA: TGTGCCAGCAGCCGAATCCAAGGGATCAGGGTACCGTATACGCAGTATTTT.

This clone was counted between two and nine times. The V call is TRBV7-2, the J call TRBJ1-5; D unresolved. V was trimmed by 1 base and J by 4 bases, leaving 11 bases between them. CDR1 is SGHTA and CDR2 is FQGNSA in the germline V gene. The CDR3 is 15 amino acids. Here the CDR3 reads CASSLEYNPNQPQHF. CDR3 DNA sequence: TGTGCCAGCAGCTTAGAGTACAATCCAAATCAGCCCCAGCATTTT.

The chain couples TRBV7-2 to TRBJ1-6; D possibly corresponds to TRBD1 (5 bases). The V gene lost 1 base and the J gene lost 0 bases, with 13 bases spanning the gap. The germline gives CDR1 SGHTA, CDR2 FQGNSA. The CDR3 runs to 18 residues. In nucleotides, the CDR3 is TGTGCCAGCAGCTTAGTCAGGGATCATGCCTCCTATAATTCACCCCTCCACTTT. Its protein is CASSLVRDHASYNSPLHF.

The V call is TRBV5-4, the J call TRBJ2-1; no firm D call. The CDR3 runs to 12 residues. Trimming shortened V by 0 bases and J by 10 bases, and 8 bases separated the two germline ends. Germline V lookup: CDR1 SGHNT, CDR2 YYREEE (reference sequence). The CDR3 loop reads CASSLGAREQFF. In DNA, the CDR3 is TGTGCCAGCAGCTTGGGGGCCCGGGAGCAGTTCTTC.

This clone was seen a handful of times. The rearrangement links TRBV7-9 to TRBJ1-1; the match to TRBD1 covers 7 bases. Germline CDR1 is SEHNR and CDR2 is FQNEAQ (reference sequence). The CDR3 length is 18 residues. With V trimmed by 4 bases and J by 6 bases, 20 bases remained unmatched. The chain's CDR3 is CASSSRIGPGQPSPEAFF. The CDR3 DNA is TGTGCCAGCAGCTCACGTATTGGCCCGGGACAGCCCTCGCCTGAAGCTTTCTTT.

There are a few counts of this clone. The chain is built from TRBV19 and TRBJ2-5; 10 positions match TRBD2. The CDR3 contains 17 residues. Germline values: CDR1 LNHDA, CDR2 SQIVND (reference sequence). After removal of 6 bases from V and 2 bases from J, the junction contained 12 bases not matched to a gene. CDR3 loop: CASRPHGGAGGQETQYF. CDR3 sequence (DNA): TGTGCCAGTAGGCCGCACGGGGGAGCGGGGGGGCAAGAGACCCAGTACTTC. Using reference TRBV19 and TRBJ2-5 for the parts outside the CDR3, the full variable domain is DGGITQSPKYLFRKEGQNVTLSCEQNLNHDAMYWYRQDPGQGLRLIYYSQIVNDFQKGDIAEGYSVSREKKESFPLTVTSAQKNPTAFYLCASRPHGGAGGQETQYFGPGTRLLVL.

Only a few counts were recorded for this clone. J is TRBJ1-2 and V is TRBV27, with D possibly TRBD1 on 6 matching bases. CDR3 length equals 17 residues. The germline V gene has CDR1 MNHEY and CDR2 SMNVEV (reference sequence). The germline V and J ends were trimmed by 4 bases and 5 bases, with 23 bases remaining between them. The CDR3 loop is CASSSLFQPGELYGYTF. CDR3 nucleotide sequence: TGTGCCAGCAGTTCCCTCTTTCAACCAGGGGAGCTGTATGGCTACACCTTC.

J is TRBJ2-7 and V is TRBV5-1, with 11 nucleotides matching TRBD1. Germline V gene data show CDR1 as SGHRS and CDR2 as YFSETQ. With V trimmed by 6 bases and J by 0 bases, 5 bases remained unmatched. The CDR3 has 15 residues. CDR3 residues: CASTQGQGGSYEQYF. CDR3 nucleotide sequence: TGCGCCAGCACCCAGGGACAGGGGGGCTCCTACGAGCAGTACTTC.